A single sample is the source of the 6 T cell receptor beta chains below, sequenced in a study of cytomegalovirus exposure and HLA in healthy donors. PCR primers comprised 60 Vbeta and 13 Jbeta primers. TCRdb's table, derived via immunoSEQ multiplex PCR, lists solely in-frame clones and lacks some. The data contain fewer than 250,000 clones, roughly 77% of them singletons. The sequencing sample was made of PBMCs. All receptors derive from a male donor in good health and CMV-seropositive.

The chain carries TRBV27 and TRBJ2-5; no clear D gene. TRBJ2-7 explains the end of the DNA better; the J call may be wrong. This CDR3 is 13 amino acids long. Germline lookup yields CDR1 MNHEY and CDR2 SMNVEV (reference sequence). The CDR3 DNA reads as TGTGCCAGCAGTCTGACGGAGACCTACGAGCAGTACTTC. Translation gives CASSLTETYEQYF.

J is TRBJ2-7 and V is TRBV28, with TRBD2 matching over 7 bases. The ends lost 1 base at V and 0 bases at J; junction bases unmatched: 3. This CDR3 has 15 amino acids. Germline lookup yields CDR1 MDHEN and CDR2 SYDVKM. CDR3 in amino acids: CASSLLGLPSYEQYF. The DNA of the CDR3 is TGTGCCAGCAGTTTATTGGGACTACCCTCCTACGAGCAGTACTTC. Together with reference TRBV28 and TRBJ2-7, the CDR3 gives the full variable domain: DVKVTQSSRYLVKRTGEKVFLECVQDMDHENMFWYRQDPGLGLRLIYFSYDVKMKEKGDIPEGYSVSREKKERFSLILESASTNQTSMYLCASSLLGLPSYEQYFGPGTRLTVT.

The chain combines TRBV5-4 with TRBJ2-1; 9 nucleotides agree with TRBD2. The germline V gene encodes CDR1 SGHNT and CDR2 YYREEE (reference sequence). The V segment lost 0 bases and the J segment 8 bases; nucleotides outside the gene matches: 9. The CDR3 is 16 amino acids. This CDR3 is CASSLARAGGGYEQFF. The CDR3 nucleotides are TGTGCCAGCAGCTTGGCCCGGGCGGGGGGGGGCTATGAGCAGTTCTTC.

This clone was seen only once. The chain couples TRBV29-1 to TRBJ2-5, with D tentatively TRBD2 (6 bases). Germline CDR1 SQVTM, CDR2 ANQGSEA. The CDR3 consists of 13 residues. V lost 3 bases and J 1 base, leaving 9 bases between the germline ends. CDR3 loop: CSVEVGGQETQYF. CDR3 in DNA: TGCAGCGTTGAGGTCGGGGGCCAAGAGACCCAGTACTTC.

The V gene is TRBV9, the J gene TRBJ1-3; possible D gene TRBD1, 6 bases. CDR1 SGDLS and CDR2 YYNGEE come from the germline V gene. This CDR3 is 17 amino acids long. V lost 0 bases, J lost 4 bases, and 17 bases lay in between. The CDR3 DNA sequence: TGTGCCAGCAGCGTAGGGATAACAGGGTCTCCCGGAAACACCATATATTTT. This codes for CASSVGITGSPGNTIYF.

This clone was observed a handful of times. CDR3 sequence reads: CASSQGGYGAFF. CDR3 in DNA: TGTGCCAGCAGCCAAGGCGGCTACGGGGCTTTCTTT. The chain joins TRBV14 to TRBJ1-1; D unresolved. Germline CDR1 reads SGHDN; CDR2 reads FVKESK. Trimming cost V 1 base and J 11 bases, with 11 bases left between them. The CDR3 runs to 12 residues. Supplemented by reference TRBV14 and TRBJ1-1, the full variable domain reads EAGVTQFPSHSVIEKGQTVTLRCDPISGHDNLYWYRRVMGKEIKFLLHFVKESKQDESGMPNNRFLAERTGGTYSTLKVQPAELEDSGVYFCASSQGGYGAFFGQGTRLTVV.